This T cell receptor beta chain was recovered during a study of blood T cell repertoires in COVID-19 (dated by TCRdb to between 2020 and 2021). Describing the broader study: Collaborator samples came from the United States, Italy and Spain and covered acute and convalescent phases of COVID-19. The prospective study material was composed of cDNA or gDNA derived from T cells, B-cell-depleted T cells, or PBMCs. Where HLA class I and class II types were available, the types were taken from metadata supplied by the sample provider, not from assay-based typing. Deeply sampled blood TCRbeta repertoires from subjects exposed to, actively infected with, or recovered from COVID-19 were included in the dataset. The repertoires were released in a freely available public database intended as a resource for research on the immune response to SARS-CoV-2. Nearly every sample came with metadata listing a de-identified subject ID, COVID-19 status, age in years and sex. Samples were obtained from the ongoing ImmuneRACE study (first 160 participants) and from roughly 1,300 subjects provided by 6 global collaborators. Summary of the overall study and its limitations: The amount of clinical and demographic metadata varied by source and participant and was provided uncurated.

In Seattle, one collaborating source enrolled patients while the infection was active and tracked those patients longitudinally over the course of disease. Each collaborating institution followed its own protocols to collect whole blood in K2EDTA tubes. For TCRbeta analysis, collaborators shipped samples in one of three forms: frozen whole blood, isolated PBMCs, or DNA extracted from either of those sample types. The CDR3 runs 13 amino acids, cysteine and phenylalanine included. Left in the record is the CDR3 DNA by itself, 39 bases read in frame from the first base. CDR1 KGHSH and CDR2 LQKENI were looked up in the germline V gene. V lost 1 base and J lost 8 bases; the stretch between them is 8 bases long. In regard to this clone: What antigen it recognizes has not been identified. Qualities for individual bases were not recorded, and no much larger clone is one base off.

The immunoSEQ Assay, a bias-controlled multiplex PCR, was used to amplify TCRbeta CDR3 regions from genomic DNA. On the study's bioinformatics: The number of nucleated cells in each sample was estimated by amplification of reference gene primers within the assay. To quantify the absolute abundance of each unique TCRbeta CDR3 rearrangement, sequence reads were collapsed and filtered. Productive Simpson clonality was computed per sample as the square root of Simpson's diversity index over productive rearrangements. TCRdb carries this immuneACCESS record with in-frame sequences only. Its versions omit some clonotypes, under half of them owing to an unresolved V gene in the studies checked, with the rest unexplained. Clone size and V and J calls were adopted from that table, with D and trimming inferred from the DNA. The sample has under 300,000 clones on record, approximately 84% of them singletons. Of the sample, over 1.3% is held by the ten largest clones.

Recombination joined TRBV18 with TRBJ1-4; TRBD1 is a possible D gene, resting on 5 matching bases. This TCR was sampled from a human donor with COVID-19, enrolled during active disease. The donor label of this sample is uncertain. Sequenced: peripheral blood. The DNA sequence is TGTGCCAGCTCACCACAGCAGGGAGAAAAACTGTTTTTT. Protein translation: CASSPQQGEKLFF. The full variable domain, completed from the reference TRBV18 and TRBJ1-4 proteins outside the CDR3, reads NAGVMQNPRHLVRRRGQEARLRCSPMKGHSHVYWYRQLPEEGLKFMVYLQKENIIDESGMPKERFSAEFPKEGPSILRIQQVVRGDSAAYFCASSPQQGEKLFFGSGTQLSVL.